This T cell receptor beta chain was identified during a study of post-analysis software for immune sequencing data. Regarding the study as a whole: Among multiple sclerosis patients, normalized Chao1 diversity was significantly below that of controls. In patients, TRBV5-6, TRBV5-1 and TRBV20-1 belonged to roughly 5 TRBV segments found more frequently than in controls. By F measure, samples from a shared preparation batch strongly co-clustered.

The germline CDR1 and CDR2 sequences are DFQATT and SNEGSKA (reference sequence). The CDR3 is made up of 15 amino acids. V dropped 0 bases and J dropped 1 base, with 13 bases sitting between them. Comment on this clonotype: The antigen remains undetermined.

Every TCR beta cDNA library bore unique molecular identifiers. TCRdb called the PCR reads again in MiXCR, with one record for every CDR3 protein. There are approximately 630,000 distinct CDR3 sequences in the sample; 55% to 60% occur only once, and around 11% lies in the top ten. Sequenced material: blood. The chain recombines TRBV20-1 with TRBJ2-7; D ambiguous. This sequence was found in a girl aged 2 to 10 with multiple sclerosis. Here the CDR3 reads CSARDVSQPSYEQYF. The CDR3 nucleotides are TGCAGTGCTAGAGATGTTTCGCAGCCTTCCTACGAGCAGTACTTC.